This T cell receptor beta chain derives from a study of blood T cells in healthy people across ages. General observations from the study: The study found TCR beta diversity correlated strongly with naive T cell percentage.

Samples had at least 7 million PBMCs isolated from them. There were at least 5.5 micrograms of total RNA extracted from every sample. Through a sample-barcoded 5' primer and a J-beta primer mix, a second PCR was run for 7 to 11 cycles. MiXCR, run by TCRdb on the 5' RACE reads, gives a single entry per CDR3 protein. This sample has 790,000 or so distinct CDR3 sequences, with roughly three fifths found just once. Concerning this clonotype: Its antigen is undetermined.

The specimen sequenced was blood. The sequence came from a man between 40 and 49 years old in good health.

CDR3 region: CASSLGSGLAVCNEQYF. The CDR3, as DNA: TGTGCCAGCAGTTTAGGCTCGGGACTAGCGGTATGCAATGAGCAGTACTTC. The chain has TRBV28 and TRBJ2-7, with 11 bases fitting TRBD2. The germline gives CDR1 MDHEN, CDR2 SYDVKM. V dropped 2 bases and J dropped 7; count of bases not matched to a gene: 13. This CDR3 spans 17 amino acids.